The subject of this entry is one TCR beta chain. The CDR3 spans 14 residues. The germline V gene has CDR1 SGHDT and CDR2 YYEEEE. With 1 base removed from V and 1 base from J, the gap between germline ends came to 8 bases. The data originate from a study of blood T cell repertoires in COVID-19. The overall study: COVID-19 samples collected from the United States, Italy and Spain covered acute and convalescent phases. In each case, the material was cDNA or gDNA derived from T cells, B-cell-depleted T cells, or PBMCs.

As processed by the authors: Nucleated cell number was recorded as an estimate derived from reference gene primer amplification. Sequencing used immunoSEQ multiplex PCR; TCRdb keeps in-frame clones, though not all of them. That table is the source of V, J and clone size, and D and trimming were worked out from the DNA. The table records tens of thousands of clones, 78% of them present only once. The rearrangement joins TRBV5-6 to TRBJ1-1; D is unclear. The material sequenced was peripheral blood. This sequence was found in a human donor in a cohort sampled during active COVID-19. The CDR3 loop reads CASSLRAPNTEAFF. DNA for the CDR3: TGTGCCAGCAGCTTGCGCGCACCGAACACTGAAGCTTTCTTT.